These 8 T cell receptor beta chains originate from one sample sequenced in a study of CD8 T cells in ankylosing spondylitis. One entry per CDR3 protein, called by TCRdb with MiXCR from the 5' RACE reads. Here the sample spans a few hundred thousand distinct CDR3 sequences, 20% to 25% being singletons. What was sequenced was blood, either unsorted or a sorted T cell fraction (not recorded which). These receptors were taken from a female donor with ankylosing spondylitis or in good health (not recorded which).

The chain combines TRBV20-1 with TRBJ1-5; no clear D gene. The CDR3 spans 15 residues. V was clipped by 0 bases and J by 1 base, with 10 bases between them. Germline V gene lookup returns CDR1 DFQATT and CDR2 SNEGSKA (reference sequence). The DNA of the CDR3 is TGCAGTGCTAGAGATCCGCGGGTAAGCAATCAGCCCCAGCATTTT. Its protein product is CSARDPRVSNQPQHF.

This clonotype turned up a few times. The rearrangement links TRBV7-2 to TRBJ2-7, with no clear D. The length of the CDR3 is 14 residues. The V end lost 2 bases, the J end lost 0 bases, and 8 bases lay between the germline ends. Germline V gives CDR1 SGHTA, CDR2 FQGNSA. The CDR3 sequence is CASSLTVTSYEQYF. CDR3 nucleotide sequence: TGTGCCAGCAGCTTAACGGTCACCTCCTACGAGCAGTACTTC. The full variable domain, with the rest looked up from reference TRBV7-2 and TRBJ2-7, is GAGVSQSPSNKVTEKGKDVELRCDPISGHTALYWYRQSLGQGLEFLIYFQGNSAPDKSGLPSDRFSAERTGGSVSTLTIQRTQQEDSAVYLCASSLTVTSYEQYFGPGTRLTVT.

The chain has TRBV18 and TRBJ2-4; D may be TRBD1 (6 bases). This CDR3 comprises 14 residues. The ends were cut back, 6 bases at V and 1 base at J, with 10 bases in the middle. Germline V gene lookup returns CDR1 KGHSH and CDR2 LQKENI. The CDR3 reads CASSPQGAKNIQYF. CDR3 nucleotides: TGTGCCAGCTCGCCCCAGGGGGCCAAAAACATTCAGTACTTC.

V is TRBV20-1 and J is TRBJ2-5; TRBD2 agrees at 10 bases. Trimming cost V 3 bases and J 2 bases; bases outside gene matches: 6. The CDR3 sequence is 15 residues long. Germline-derived CDR1 and CDR2 are DFQATT and SNEGSKA (reference sequence). The CDR3, as DNA: TGCAGTGCTAGCCCAGCGGGAGGGCCACAAGAGACCCAGTACTTC. This encodes CSASPAGGPQETQYF.

This clonotype was observed a few times. This rearrangement joins TRBV5-1 to TRBJ1-1; D gene unclear. Germline V gene data show CDR1 as SGHRS and CDR2 as YFSETQ. This CDR3 is built from 15 residues. Trimming removed 0 bases from V and 0 bases from J, with 9 bases in between. The CDR3 nucleotides are TGCGCCAGCAGCTTGGCCGCAGCCATGAACACTGAAGCTTTCTTT. It yields the protein CASSLAAAMNTEAFF.

This clonotype has only a few counts. The V call is TRBV6-1, the J call TRBJ1-1; perhaps TRBD1 as D (6 bases). CDR3 length: 16 amino acids. CDR1 and CDR2 from the germline V gene are MNHNS and SASEGT. The V gene lost 4 bases and the J gene lost 7 bases, with 22 bases spanning the gap. CDR3 nucleotides: TGTGCCAGCAGTGTTCGTTGGGGCACAGGACAGTTTGAAGCTTTCTTT. It codes for CASSVRWGTGQFEAFF.

This clonotype was seen more than once but under ten times. V is TRBV6-5 and J is TRBJ1-1; weak D call: TRBD1 (6 bases). The CDR3 covers 16 residues. Germline values: CDR1 MNHEY, CDR2 SVGAGI. The V end was cut by 2 bases, the J end by 3 bases, with 16 bases between. CDR3: CASSYPGGDRYTEAFF. CDR3 nucleotide sequence: TGTGCCAGCAGTTACCCGGGTGGAGACAGGTACACTGAAGCTTTCTTT.

Note on this clonotype: This CDR3 is missing its conserved last phenylalanine or tryptophan, likely due to a read error. CDR3 loop: CAWIRADRGNTEAFC. The CDR3 DNA sequence: TGTGCCTGGATTCGAGCCGACAGAGGGAACACTGAAGCTTTCTGT. This chain joins TRBV30 and TRBJ1-1, with a tentative D call TRBD1 (5 bases). The CDR3 totals 15 residues. Germline V gene lookup returns CDR1 GTSNPN and CDR2 SVGIG (reference sequence). V gave up 4 bases and J gave up 1 base, with 16 bases separating them.